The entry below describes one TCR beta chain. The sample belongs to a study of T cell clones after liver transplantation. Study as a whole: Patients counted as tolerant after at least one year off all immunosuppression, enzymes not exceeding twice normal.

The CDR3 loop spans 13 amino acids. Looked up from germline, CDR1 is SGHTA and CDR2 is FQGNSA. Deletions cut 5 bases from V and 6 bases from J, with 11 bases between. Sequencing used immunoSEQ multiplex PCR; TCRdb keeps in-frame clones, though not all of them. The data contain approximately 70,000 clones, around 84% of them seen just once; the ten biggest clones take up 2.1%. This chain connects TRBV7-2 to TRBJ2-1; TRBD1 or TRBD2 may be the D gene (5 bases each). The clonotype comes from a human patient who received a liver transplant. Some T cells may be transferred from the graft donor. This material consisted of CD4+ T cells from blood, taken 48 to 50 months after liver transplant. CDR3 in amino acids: CASSGGPANEQFF. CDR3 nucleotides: TGTGCCAGCAGCGGGGGTCCCGCCAATGAGCAGTTCTTC.